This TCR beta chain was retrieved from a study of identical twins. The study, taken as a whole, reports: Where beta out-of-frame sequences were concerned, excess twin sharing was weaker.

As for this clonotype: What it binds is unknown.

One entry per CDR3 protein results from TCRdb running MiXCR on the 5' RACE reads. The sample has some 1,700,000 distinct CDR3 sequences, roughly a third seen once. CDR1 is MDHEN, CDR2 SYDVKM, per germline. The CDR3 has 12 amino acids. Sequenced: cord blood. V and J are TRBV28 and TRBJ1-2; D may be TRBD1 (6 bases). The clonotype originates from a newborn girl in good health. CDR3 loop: CTTERDTYGYTF. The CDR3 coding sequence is TGTACCACAGAACGGGACACCTATGGCTACACCTTC.